This T cell receptor (beta chain) originates from a study of blood T cell repertoires in COVID-19. Study summary: The United States, Italy and Spain supplied acute and convalescent COVID-19 samples. PBMCs, B-cell-depleted T cells, or T cells were the source of the cDNA or gDNA that made up the material.

The V end lost 3 bases, the J end lost 2 bases, and 17 bases lay between the germline ends. This CDR3 has 15 amino acids. Germline CDR1 and CDR2: DFQATT and SNEGSKA (reference sequence). As handled by the study authors: The authors estimated nucleated cell counts from reference gene primer amplification. Generated by immunoSEQ multiplex PCR, the TCRdb table keeps only in-frame clones and is missing some. That table supplies the V and J calls and clone size; D and trimming were determined from the DNA. The repertoire has hundreds of thousands of clones, 85% of them found once; the top ten carry roughly 3.9%.

The receptor was isolated from a woman between 18 and 30 years old with acute or convalescent COVID-19. This rearrangement joins TRBV20-1 to TRBJ2-7, with D maybe TRBD2 (5 bases). What was sequenced was peripheral blood. The CDR3 region is CSASMRDSPTYEQYF. Here the CDR3 DNA reads TGCAGTGCTAGTATGAGGGATTCCCCGACCTACGAGCAGTACTTC.